This is a list of T cell receptor beta chains from one sample in a study of blood T cell repertoires in COVID-19. Clones were sequenced by immunoSEQ multiplex PCR, and TCRdb holds only the in-frame ones, with some missing. The sample has tens of thousands of clones, around 67% seen once. Sequenced material: peripheral blood. These receptor sequences come from a human donor in a cohort sampled during active COVID-19. CDR3s include the opening cysteine and the closing phenylalanine or tryptophan. D genes are given only for firm matches. Clone size is shown for a subset of rows, as once, few, many or a class of expanded clone.

TRBJ1-6,-,TRBV4-1,few,CASSQDSQGRNSPLHF,TGCGCCAGCAGCCAAGATTCACAGGGACGGAATTCACCCCTCCACTTT
TRBJ2-3,TRBD2,TRBV5-1,-,CASSLAGLAGTDTQYF,TGCGCCAGCAGCTTGGCCGGACTAGCGGGCACAGATACGCAGTATTTT
TRBJ2-3,TRBD1,TRBV4-3,-,CASSQTGTGGPDTQYF,TGCGCCAGCAGCCAAACCGGGACAGGGGGCCCAGATACGCAGTATTTT
TRBJ2-1,TRBD1,TRBV15,-,CATSRDLRTGGGEQFF,TGTGCCACCAGCAGAGATCTAAGGACAGGGGGCGGTGAGCAGTTCTTC
TRBJ1-6,-,TRBV11-2,-,CASSLRQASRSPLHF,TGTGCCAGCAGCCTGAGACAGGCTTCGCGTTCACCCCTCCACTTT
TRBJ2-5,-,TRBV11-3,once,CASSPGGGAGRETQYF,TGTGCCAGCAGCCCAGGAGGGGGGGCAGGCAGAGAGACCCAGTACTTC
TRBJ2-6,-,TRBV29-1,-,CSAYRVSSGANVLTF,TGCAGCGCTTACAGGGTTAGCTCTGGGGCCAACGTCCTGACTTTC
TRBJ1-6,-,TRBV18,-,CASSPTPVNSPLHF,TGTGCCAGCTCACCTACGCCAGTAAATTCACCCCTCCACTTT
TRBJ2-5,-,TRBV12-3/TRBV12-4,few,CASRRTPPGQYF,TGTGCCAGCAGGCGGACACCCCCGGGCCAGTACTTC
TRBJ2-7,-,TRBV6-5,few,CASGRDGYGYEQYF,TGTGCCAGCGGGCGGGACGGCTACGGGTACGAGCAGTACTTC
TRBJ1-2,-,TRBV6-2/TRBV6-3,-,CASSFRQPYGYTF,TGTGCCAGCAGTTTCAGGCAGCCCTATGGCTACACCTTC
TRBJ2-1,-,TRBV11-3,-,CASSLGASSYNEQFF,TGTGCCAGCAGCTTGGGGGCCAGCTCCTACAATGAGCAGTTCTTC
TRBJ1-2,TRBD1,TRBV28,few,CASSQGAGLPHYGYTF,TGTGCCAGCAGTCAGGGGGCAGGGTTACCCCACTATGGCTACACCTTC
TRBJ2-7,TRBD1,TRBV9,once,CASSVEGQGEDEQYF,TGTGCCAGCAGCGTAGAGGGACAGGGGGAGGACGAGCAGTACTTC
TRBJ1-2,-,TRBV28,medium-sized,CASSSGVGYGYTF,TGTGCCAGCAGTTCGGGGGTCGGCTATGGCTACACCTTC
TRBJ1-2,TRBD1,TRBV2,-,CASNRQGAGGYTF,TGTGCCAGCAACCGACAGGGGGCGGGTGGCTACACCTTC
TRBJ1-5,-,TRBV12-5,-,CASAKQGTNQPQHF,TGTGCTAGTGCGAAGCAGGGGACCAATCAGCCCCAGCATTTT
TRBJ2-3,-,TRBV6-2/TRBV6-3,-,CASSYSGGATDTQYF,TGTGCCAGCAGTTACTCGGGGGGGGCCACAGATACGCAGTATTTT
TRBJ1-1,-,TRBV7-2,-,CASSLVAGMNTEAFF,TGTGCCAGCAGCTTAGTCGCAGGTATGAACACTGAAGCTTTCTTT
TRBJ2-2,TRBD1,TRBV19,few,CASMTPGTGFTGELFF,TGTGCCAGTATGACTCCTGGGACAGGGTTCACCGGGGAGCTGTTTTTT
TRBJ1-2,-,TRBV6-6,-,CASSPYFGQGGYTF,TGTGCCAGCAGTCCCTATTTCGGGCAGGGGGGCTACACCTTC
TRBJ1-6,TRBD1,TRBV30,-,CAWSVQGAPYNSPLHF,TGTGCCTGGAGTGTACAGGGGGCGCCGTATAATTCACCCCTCCACTTT
TRBJ2-3,-,TRBV10-2,-,CASSDRRRTDTQYF,TGCGCCAGCAGTGATCGGAGGCGCACAGATACGCAGTATTTT
TRBJ2-1,-,TRBV29-1,-,CSVAGPNNEQFF,TGCAGCGTGGCGGGCCCGAACAATGAGCAGTTCTTC
TRBJ2-5,-,TRBV29-1,-,CSVGPTASQETQYF,TGCAGCGTTGGCCCGACGGCTAGCCAAGAGACCCAGTACTTC
TRBJ2-7,TRBD1,TRBV27,-,CASSSEQTGKYEQYF,TGTGCCAGCAGTTCAGAACAGACAGGGAAATACGAGCAGTACTTC
TRBJ2-7,TRBD1,TRBV19,-,CASSRTGTGGFDEQYF,TGTGCCAGTAGTCGGACAGGGACAGGGGGCTTCGACGAGCAGTACTTC
TRBJ1-2,-,TRBV21-1,-,CASSKGWGDYGYTF,TGTGCCAGCAGCAAAGGGTGGGGAGACTATGGCTACACCTTC
TRBJ2-3,TRBD2,TRBV18,-,CASSPPPAGQTQYF,TGTGCCAGCTCACCACCGCCAGCGGGGCAAACGCAGTATTTT
TRBJ1-1,TRBD1,TRBV30,few,CAWRWDRGFLF,TGTGCCTGGAGGTGGGACAGGGGATTCCTTTTT
TRBJ2-1,TRBD1,TRBV29-1,-,CSDSRGLYNEQFF,TGCAGCGATTCCAGGGGGCTGTACAATGAGCAGTTCTTC
TRBJ1-6,TRBD1,TRBV9,-,CASSAGTGGFNSPLHF,TGTGCCAGCAGCGCCGGGACAGGAGGGTTTAATTCACCCCTCCACTTT
TRBJ2-5,-,TRBV12-3/TRBV12-4,-,CASSPAVQETQYF,TGTGCCAGCAGTCCAGCGGTCCAAGAGACCCAGTACTTC
TRBJ2-3,TRBD2,TRBV19,-,CASSSGLAGSYF,TGTGCCAGTAGTTCTGGACTAGCGGGTTCGTATTTT
TRBJ2-1,-,TRBV7-3,few,CASSPSGGGHNEQFF,TGTGCCAGCAGCCCCAGTGGGGGGGGGCACAATGAGCAGTTCTTC
TRBJ1-5,TRBD1,TRBV27,once,CASRPGTANQPQHF,TGTGCCAGCCGACCGGGGACAGCTAATCAGCCCCAGCATTTT
TRBJ1-6,-,TRBV6-1,medium-sized,CASSEGGLLSYSPLHF,TGTGCCAGCAGTGAAGGGGGACTCCTTAGTTATTCACCCCTCCACTTT